These 27 T cell receptor beta chains originate from one sample sequenced in a study of shared clonotypes between healthy human individuals. Method: immunoSEQ multiplex PCR; TCRdb's copy keeps in-frame clones and lacks some. The sample carries 2 million to 3 million clones, 80% to 95% recorded once. The sample was naive CD4+ T cells from PBMCs. The sample's subset: CD45RA+ positively selected. Receptors were obtained from a man younger than 35 in good health. Some clones in this sample may be carry-over from other donors' samples.

Note on this clone: Other DNA sequences in this sample translate to the same CDR3. This chain joins TRBV18 and TRBJ2-1; no firm D call. CDR3 length: 15 amino acids. The V end lost 3 bases, the J end lost 1 base, and 10 bases lay between the germline ends. Germline V gives CDR1 KGHSH, CDR2 LQKENI. The CDR3: CASSPDSLSYNEQFF. The CDR3 bases are TGTGCCAGCTCACCCGACTCACTATCCTACAATGAGCAGTTCTTC.

This chain joins TRBV28 and TRBJ2-7; D is unclear. Per germline, CDR1 MDHEN and CDR2 SYDVKM. The CDR3 covers 14 residues. V lost 4 bases and J lost 4, with 14 bases in between. In nucleotides, the CDR3 is TGTGCCAGCAGTTCCCTGATGCGTTGGTACGAGCAGTACTTC. This translates into CASSSLMRWYEQYF.

The rearrangement uses TRBV10-2 and TRBJ2-3, with 10 bases that match TRBD2. Losses at the gene ends were 0 bases for V and 0 bases for J; bases not matched to a gene: 9. The CDR3 covers 19 residues. Germline V gene lookup returns CDR1 WSHSY and CDR2 SAAADI. CDR3 region: CASSESGLAGAPSTDTQYF. CDR3 in DNA: TGCGCCAGCAGTGAGTCTGGTCTAGCGGGAGCTCCTAGCACAGATACGCAGTATTTT.

The sample holds one count of this clone. The V and J genes are TRBV7-3 and TRBJ2-1, with 8 bases that match TRBD1. Per germline, CDR1 SGHTA and CDR2 FQGTGA. The CDR3 totals 16 residues. Trimming took 4 bases from V and 5 from J; bases not matched to a gene: 10. CDR3 nucleotide sequence: TGTGCCAGCAGCTCCCCCCTCGGACAGGGAAACAATGAGCAGTTCTTC. Amino acids: CASSSPLGQGNNEQFF.

The J gene is TRBJ2-5, the V gene TRBV6-1; 10 bases are shared with TRBD1. Trimming at V came to 3 bases and at J to 5 bases, leaving 9 bases not matched to a gene. CDR3 length: 16 residues. CDR1 is MNHNS, CDR2 SASEGT, per germline. In nucleotides, the CDR3 is TGTGCCAGCAGTGACGTAGGACAGGGGGGTATCGAGACCCAGTACTTC. Translating gives CASSDVGQGGIETQYF.

This sequence joins TRBV27 and TRBJ2-1, with 7 bases lining up with TRBD2. CDR1 and CDR2 from the germline V gene are MNHEY and SMNVEV (reference sequence). With 3 bases clipped from V and 5 bases from J, the junction kept 4 bases outside the gene matches. The CDR3 runs 14 residues. The CDR3 reads CASSLGGLDNEQFF. The CDR3 DNA reads TGTGCCAGCAGTTTGGGAGGGCTTGACAATGAGCAGTTCTTC.

This clone was observed once. CDR3 loop: CASSLDGQGRETQYF. In DNA form, the CDR3 reads TGTGCCAGCAGTTTAGATGGGCAGGGACGAGAGACCCAGTACTTC. The chain combines TRBV28 with TRBJ2-5; perhaps D is TRBD1 or TRBD2 (5 bases each). The CDR3 has 15 amino acids. CDR1 and CDR2 from the germline V gene are MDHEN and SYDVKM. V was cut by 2 bases and J by 4 bases, with 14 bases left in between.

The genes are TRBV2 and TRBJ2-1; TRBD2 matches 12 bases. Germline CDR1 is SNHLY and CDR2 is FYNNEI. The J segment lost 7 bases and the V segment lost 7 bases, leaving 5 bases of the junction unmatched. The CDR3 runs 14 residues. The CDR3 protein is CASTPSGRANEQFF. DNA for the CDR3: TGTGCCAGCACCCCTAGCGGGAGGGCAAATGAGCAGTTCTTC.

About this clone itself: Other DNA sequences in the sample encode the same CDR3. The rearrangement links TRBV5-1 to TRBJ2-7, with 10 bases that match TRBD1. Trimming cost V 3 bases and J 6 bases; bases outside gene matches: 3. Germline V CDR1 and CDR2: SGHRS, YFSETQ. CDR3 size: 13 residues. The chain's CDR3 is CASSSGQGGEQYF. The CDR3 DNA reads TGCGCCAGCAGCTCTGGACAGGGGGGCGAGCAGTACTTC.

J is TRBJ2-3 and V is TRBV15; TRBD2 matches 8 bases. J gave up 5 bases and V 0 bases, and 7 bases lay outside the gene matches. Germline lookup yields CDR1 LNHNV and CDR2 YYDKDF (reference sequence). The CDR3 extends over 16 amino acids. The CDR3 coding sequence is TGTGCCACCAGCAGAGACCCGGGAGGGTACGGAGATACGCAGTATTTT. Its translation is CATSRDPGGYGDTQYF.

The chain couples TRBV27 to TRBJ2-1, with TRBD2 matching 11 bases. In germline, CDR1 is MNHEY, CDR2 SMNVEV (reference sequence). Germline trimming cut 5 bases from V and 0 bases from J; bases unmatched to any gene: 12. The CDR3 is 19 residues long. The CDR3 loop reads CASSRVAGGGGSSYNEQFF. In nucleotides, the CDR3 is TGTGCCAGCAGTCGGGTAGCGGGAGGGGGAGGGAGCTCCTACAATGAGCAGTTCTTC.

The V and J genes are TRBV19 and TRBJ2-1; 9 bases agree with TRBD2. This CDR3 is built from 18 residues. CDR1 is LNHDA and CDR2 is SQIVND in the germline V gene (reference sequence). Trimming took 3 bases from V and 7 from J; bases not matched to a gene: 16. The CDR3 sequence is CASSMSPASSGIGNEQFF. The CDR3 coding sequence is TGTGCCAGTAGTATGAGCCCAGCTTCTAGCGGGATAGGTAATGAGCAGTTCTTC. Filled out from reference TRBV19 and TRBJ2-1, the complete variable domain reads DGGITQSPKYLFRKEGQNVTLSCEQNLNHDAMYWYRQDPGQGLRLIYYSQIVNDFQKGDIAEGYSVSREKKESFPLTVTSAQKNPTAFYLCASSMSPASSGIGNEQFFGPGTRLTVL.

The gene calls are TRBV27 and TRBJ2-7, with 9 bases matching TRBD1. CDR1 MNHEY and CDR2 SMNVEV come from the germline V gene (reference sequence). CDR3 size: 18 residues. V was clipped by 5 bases and J by 2 bases; unmatched bases: 16. The CDR3 is CASSPAGYRQGGPYEQYF. The CDR3 nucleotides read TGTGCCAGCAGTCCAGCGGGGTATCGACAGGGGGGTCCCTACGAGCAGTACTTC.

The chain carries TRBV7-2 and TRBJ1-2; the D is unclear. This CDR3 spans 17 amino acids. Trimming stripped 6 bases from V and 4 bases from J, with 24 bases between. The V gene's germline CDR1 is SGHTA and CDR2 FQGNSA. The CDR3 DNA reads as TGTGCCAGCAGACATACTGGTCGGGCAGACCTTCGCTATGGCTACACCTTC. Amino acid sequence: CASRHTGRADLRYGYTF.

V is TRBV28 and J is TRBJ2-3; maybe TRBD2 (5 bases). The CDR3 length is 16 residues. Trimming shortened V by 5 bases and J by 0 bases, and 15 bases separated the two germline ends. Germline CDR1 is MDHEN and CDR2 is SYDVKM. The CDR3 protein is CASSPPQWTSTDTQYF. As DNA, the CDR3 is TGTGCCAGCAGTCCGCCCCAATGGACTAGCACAGATACGCAGTATTTT.

The chain recombines TRBV6-5 with TRBJ2-7; 9 nucleotides align to TRBD2. Germline assignment: CDR1 MNHEY and CDR2 SVGAGI. The V segment lost 5 bases and the J segment 3 bases; nucleotides outside the gene matches: 8. CDR3 length: 15 amino acids. The CDR3 DNA reads TGTGCCAGCAGTCAACCGGGACTAGCCGACTACGAGCAGTACTTC. Translated, it gives CASSQPGLADYEQYF.

In its sample, this clone was seen once. The chain combines TRBV6-6 with TRBJ2-2, with 12 bases lining up with TRBD2. This CDR3 region has 15 residues. Trimming removed 6 bases from V and 7 bases from J; junction bases left unmatched: 6. Germline V gene data show CDR1 as MNHNY and CDR2 as SVGAGI (reference sequence). CDR3 sequence reads: CASRAGLAGIGELFF. Written as DNA, the CDR3 is TGTGCCAGCAGGGCCGGACTAGCGGGAATCGGGGAGCTGTTTTTT.

The J gene is TRBJ2-7, the V gene TRBV4-2; TRBD2 aligns across 10 bases. The CDR3 spans 16 residues. V shed 3 bases, J shed 1 base, and the junction held 6 bases outside the gene matches. The V gene's germline CDR1 is LGHNA and CDR2 YNFKEQ. In nucleotides, the CDR3 is TGTGCCAGCAGCCAGGCCGGGACTAGCGCGTCCTACGAGCAGTACTTC. It specifies CASSQAGTSASYEQYF.

The CDR3 reads CASSLSKGEAPTNEKLFF. The DNA of the CDR3 is TGTGCCAGCAGCTTATCAAAGGGGGAAGCCCCAACTAATGAAAAACTGTTTTTT. This rearrangement joins TRBV7-9 to TRBJ1-4, with D possibly TRBD1 on 6 matching bases. The CDR3 totals 18 residues. The V end lost 2 bases, the J end lost 0 bases, and 16 bases lay between the germline ends. The germline gives CDR1 SEHNR, CDR2 FQNEAQ (reference sequence). The entire variable domain, with the rest obtained from reference TRBV7-9 and TRBJ1-4, is as follows: DTGVSQNPRHKITKRGQNVTFRCDPISEHNRLYWYRQTLGQGPEFLTYFQNEAQLEKSRLLSDRFSAERPKGSFSTLEIQRTEQGDSAMYLCASSLSKGEAPTNEKLFFGSGTQLSVL.

CDR3 DNA sequence: TGCGCCAGCAGTCTCATCCCGGGCTACACCTACAATGAGCAGTTCTTC. It yields the protein CASSLIPGYTYNEQFF. The chain couples TRBV23-1 to TRBJ2-1; D is ambiguous. TRBV23-1 is flagged as an ORF with uncertain function. V lost 4 bases and J 2 bases, leaving 15 bases between the germline ends. The CDR3 is 16 residues long.

V gene TRBV19 combines with J gene TRBJ2-2, with 8 bases aligning to TRBD2. The V segment lost 6 bases and the J segment 6 bases; nucleotides outside the gene matches: 6. The CDR3 is 14 amino acids. Germline CDR1 and CDR2: LNHDA and SQIVND (reference sequence). In nucleotides, the CDR3 is TGTGCCAGTAGCCGGGCCGGGAGGGCCGGGGAGCTGTTTTTT. Encoded protein: CASSRAGRAGELFF.

The V and J genes are TRBV6-5 and TRBJ1-2; 7 nucleotides line up with TRBD1. Trimming cost V 0 bases and J 8 bases; bases outside gene matches: 9. Germline CDR1 reads MNHEY; CDR2 reads SVGAGI. The CDR3 spans 15 residues. The CDR3 DNA follows: TGTGCCAGCAGTTACTCTGGCAGGGGGGATCAGGGCTACACCTTC. As protein: CASSYSGRGDQGYTF.

This chain connects TRBV28 to TRBJ2-4; D is possibly TRBD1 (5 bases). Germline V gives CDR1 MDHEN, CDR2 SYDVKM. The germline V and J ends were trimmed by 5 bases and 2 bases, with 19 bases remaining between them. The CDR3 contains 17 residues. The CDR3 DNA follows: TGTGCCAGCAGTGACGGTGGGGCGCGTCGAACCAAAAACATTCAGTACTTC. It yields the protein CASSDGGARRTKNIQYF.

The CDR3: CASSSPSGGEETQYF. The DNA of the CDR3 is TGTGCCAGCAGCTCCCCTTCCGGGGGGGAAGAGACCCAGTACTTC. J is TRBJ2-5 and V is TRBV5-6; TRBD2 matches at 8 bases. Looked up from germline, CDR1 is SGHDT and CDR2 is YYEEEE. CDR3 length: 15 amino acids. V gave up 3 bases and J gave up 3 bases; unmatched junction bases: 7. The variable domain in full, completed from reference TRBV5-6 and TRBJ2-5, reads DAGVTQSPTHLIKTRGQQVTLRCSPKSGHDTVSWYQQALGQGPQFIFQYYEEEERQRGNFPDRFSGHQFPNYSSELNVNALLLGDSALYLCASSSPSGGEETQYFGPGTRLLVL.

The chain joins TRBV5-4 to TRBJ1-3, with no clear D. The germline V gene encodes CDR1 SGHNT and CDR2 YYREEE (reference sequence). The CDR3 totals 17 residues. Trimming removed 0 bases from V and 0 bases from J, with 13 bases in between. The CDR3 loop reads CASSLGGFPYSGNTIYF. The CDR3 region has the DNA TGTGCCAGCAGCTTGGGCGGGTTCCCTTACTCTGGAAACACCATATATTTT.

This chain uses TRBV28 with TRBJ1-5; TRBD1 might be the D (5 bases). This CDR3 spans 15 amino acids. With 7 bases removed from V and 3 bases from J, the gap between germline ends came to 16 bases. The germline V gene has CDR1 MDHEN and CDR2 SYDVKM. CDR3 in amino acids: CASISHTGPNQPQHF. CDR3 nucleotide sequence: TGTGCCAGCATCTCGCACACAGGACCCAATCAGCCCCAGCATTTT.

The rearrangement joins TRBV27 to TRBJ2-7, with TRBD2 matching 9 bases. The CDR3 is 18 residues long. V dropped 5 bases and J dropped 4; count of bases not matched to a gene: 18. Per the germline V gene, CDR1 is MNHEY and CDR2 is SMNVEV (reference sequence). The CDR3 DNA reads as TGTGCCAGCAGTCCTAGGTGGGAGTCCGGACTAGCGCGTTACGAGCAGTACTTC. It is translated as CASSPRWESGLARYEQYF.